The 31 T cell receptor beta chains presented below share a single source sample, sequenced in a study of cytomegalovirus exposure and HLA in healthy donors. PCR amplification relied on 60 Vbeta primers (plus 13 Jbeta primers). Using immunoSEQ multiplex PCR, the repertoire was profiled, and TCRdb retains in-frame clones only, with some absent. The sample shows under 200,000 clones, approximately 77% of them seen only once. Sequencing was carried out using PBMCs. The receptors were gathered from a female donor in good health and CMV-seronegative.

V and J are TRBV7-3 and TRBJ2-1; TRBD1 aligns across 10 bases. The V gene end was trimmed by 5 bases and the J gene end by 4 bases; junction bases not matched to a gene: 5. The germline V gene encodes CDR1 SGHTA and CDR2 FQGTGA. This CDR3 has 15 residues. The CDR3 coding sequence is TGTGCCAGCAGCGAGGGGACAGGGGCTTACAATGAGCAGTTCTTC. Translating gives CASSEGTGAYNEQFF.

This clone was found a few times. The J gene is TRBJ2-7, the V gene TRBV27; 7 bases are shared with TRBD1. The CDR3 is 14 residues long. J was trimmed by 2 bases and V by 6 bases; bases with no gene match: 7. CDR1 is MNHEY, CDR2 SMNVEV, per germline (reference sequence). CDR3 sequence (DNA): TGTGCCAGCAGGTCCGACAGGGACCCCTACGAGCAGTACTTC. This encodes CASRSDRDPYEQYF.

The V gene is TRBV13, the J gene TRBJ2-7; no clear D. V was shortened by 4 bases and J by 7 bases, with 8 bases between the two germline ends. Looked up from germline, CDR1 is PRHDT and CDR2 is FYEKMQ (reference sequence). The length of the CDR3 is 11 residues. The chain's CDR3 is CASSSVREQYF. The CDR3 coding sequence is TGTGCCAGCAGCTCAGTCAGGGAGCAGTACTTC. Combining the CDR3 with reference TRBV13 and TRBJ2-7 gives the whole variable domain AAGVIQSPRHLIKEKRETATLKCYPIPRHDTVYWYQQGPGQDPQFLISFYEKMQSDKGSIPDRFSAQQFSDYHSELNMSSLELGDSALYFCASSSVREQYFGPGTRLTVT.

This clone turned up a few times. CDR3 in amino acids: CASSSKGQGVNQPQHF. The CDR3, as DNA: TGTGCCAGCAGCTCGAAGGGACAGGGTGTTAATCAGCCCCAGCATTTT. The chain couples TRBV13 to TRBJ1-5, with 9 bases that match TRBD1. V gave up 4 bases and J gave up 4 bases; unmatched junction bases: 8. The germline CDR1 and CDR2 sequences are PRHDT and FYEKMQ (reference sequence). The CDR3 contains 16 residues.

This clone turned up a few times. This rearrangement joins TRBV7-2 to TRBJ1-4; D remains unclear. The ends were cut back, 4 bases at V and 0 bases at J, with 9 bases in the middle. This CDR3 region has 15 residues. CDR1 and CDR2 from the germline V gene are SGHTA and FQGNSA. DNA of the CDR3: TGTGCCAGCAGCTACATCCTTGCAACTAATGAAAAACTGTTTTTT. Its translation is CASSYILATNEKLFF.

This rearrangement joins TRBV7-2 to TRBJ1-1; a possible D gene is TRBD1 (5 bases). This CDR3 has 13 amino acids. V was clipped by 2 bases and J by 3 bases, with 7 bases between them. Germline V CDR1 and CDR2: SGHTA, FQGNSA. DNA for the CDR3: TGTGCCAGCAGCTTAACCAGGGACACTGAAGCTTTCTTT. Encoded protein: CASSLTRDTEAFF.

The V gene is TRBV9, the J gene TRBJ2-5; 11 bases match TRBD1. The CDR3 totals 15 residues. Losses at the gene ends were 0 bases for V and 5 bases for J; bases not matched to a gene: 3. In germline, CDR1 is SGDLS, CDR2 YYNGEE. In DNA form, the CDR3 reads TGTGCCAGCAGCGTAGAGAGGACAGGGGGCGAGACCCAGTACTTC. The encoded protein is CASSVERTGGETQYF. Filled out from reference TRBV9 and TRBJ2-5, the complete variable domain reads DSGVTQTPKHLITATGQRVTLRCSPRSGDLSVYWYQQSLDQGLQFLIQYYNGEERAKGNILERFSAQQFPDLHSELNLSSLELGDSALYFCASSVERTGGETQYFGPGTRLLVL.

This chain uses TRBV6-1 with TRBJ1-2; maybe TRBD1 (6 bases). CDR3 length: 15 amino acids. Trimming removed 3 bases from V and 4 bases from J, with 15 bases in between. Germline CDR1 reads MNHNS; CDR2 reads SASEGT. This chain's CDR3 is CASSDRDIPLYGYTF. DNA for the CDR3: TGTGCCAGCAGTGACCGGGACATACCCCTCTATGGCTACACCTTC.

This clone has a single count. The rearrangement links TRBV7-8 to TRBJ1-1; a weak D match, TRBD1 (5 bases). CDR1 SGHVS and CDR2 FQNEAQ come from the germline V gene. The CDR3 has 12 amino acids. V dropped 5 bases and J dropped 5 bases, with 9 bases sitting between them. CDR3 nucleotide sequence: TGTGCCAGCAGCGAAGCAGGGACTGAAGCTTTCTTT. As protein: CASSEAGTEAFF.

The chain joins TRBV9 to TRBJ1-3; D gene ambiguous. V lost 0 bases, J lost 0 bases, and 7 bases lay in between. Per the germline V gene, CDR1 is SGDLS and CDR2 is YYNGEE. The CDR3 is 15 residues long. The CDR3: CASSVGSSSGNTIYF. For the CDR3, the DNA is TGTGCCAGCAGCGTAGGATCTAGCTCTGGAAACACCATATATTTT.

This clone was seen more than once but under ten times. Written as DNA, the CDR3 is TGCGCCAGCAGCTTGTATACTAGCGGTGATGGCTACGAGCAGTACTTC. This translates into CASSLYTSGDGYEQYF. The chain recombines TRBV5-1 with TRBJ2-7; 8 bases match TRBD2. Germline V gene data show CDR1 as SGHRS and CDR2 as YFSETQ. This CDR3 is 16 amino acids long. V shed 1 base and J 3 bases; nucleotides not matched to a gene: 9. Full variable domain (outside the CDR3, taken from reference TRBV5-1 and TRBJ2-7): KAGVTQTPRYLIKTRGQQVTLSCSPISGHRSVSWYQQTPGQGLQFLFEYFSETQRNKGNFPGRFSGRQFSNSRSEMNVSTLELGDSALYLCASSLYTSGDGYEQYFGPGTRLTVT.

This clone was detected once. This sample also contains other DNA sequences that code for the same CDR3. V gene TRBV18 combines with J gene TRBJ1-2, with D perhaps TRBD1 (6 bases). CDR3 length equals 13 residues. Germline values: CDR1 KGHSH, CDR2 LQKENI. The germline V and J ends were trimmed by 3 bases and 6 bases, with 11 bases remaining between them. The CDR3 region has the DNA TGTGCCAGCTCACCGGGGCAGGGGAATGGCTACACCTTC. Amino acids: CASSPGQGNGYTF.

The chain recombines TRBV29-1 with TRBJ1-2, with TRBD1 matching 7 bases. This CDR3 region has 13 residues. Unmatched junction bases numbered 6, after V lost 4 bases and J lost 4 bases. CDR1 and CDR2 from the germline V gene are SQVTM and ANQGSEA. CDR3 in DNA: TGCAGCGTTGTCCAACAGGGGTTCTATGGCTACACCTTC. Amino acid sequence: CSVVQQGFYGYTF.

The V call is TRBV9, the J call TRBJ2-1, with TRBD1 identical over 8 bases. Germline CDR1 SGDLS, CDR2 YYNGEE. CDR3 length: 16 amino acids. J gave up 3 bases and V 3 bases, and 8 bases lay outside the gene matches. The CDR3 region is CASSAQWTGNYNEQFF. In DNA, the CDR3 is TGTGCCAGCAGCGCCCAATGGACAGGGAACTACAATGAGCAGTTCTTC.

CDR3 in amino acids: CASSWRGGGHQPQHF. The CDR3 DNA follows: TGTGCCAGCAGTTGGCGCGGGGGCGGCCATCAGCCCCAGCATTTT. The V gene is TRBV28, the J gene TRBJ1-5, with D possibly being TRBD1 (6 bases). Per the germline V gene, CDR1 is MDHEN and CDR2 is SYDVKM. The ends were cut back, 4 bases at V and 5 bases at J, with 15 bases in the middle. The CDR3 has 15 residues.

The V gene is TRBV7-3, the J gene TRBJ1-1; TRBD1 might be the D (5 bases). V lost 4 bases to trimming and J lost 1 base, with 7 bases between them. Germline V gives CDR1 SGHTA, CDR2 FQGTGA. The CDR3 length is 13 residues. The CDR3, as DNA: TGTGCCAGCAGCTCCACAGGGAACACTGAAGCTTTCTTT. Its translation: CASSSTGNTEAFF.

The chain employs TRBV5-6 and TRBJ2-7, with no clear D. V was trimmed by 0 bases and J by 4 bases, leaving 8 bases between them. The CDR3 has 13 residues. In germline, CDR1 is SGHDT, CDR2 YYEEEE. CDR3 in amino acids: CASSLGKEYEQYF. CDR3 sequence (DNA): TGTGCCAGCAGCTTGGGGAAGGAGTACGAGCAGTACTTC.

The chain uses TRBV9 and TRBJ2-3; 11 nucleotides agree with TRBD2. CDR1 and CDR2 (germline): SGDLS, YYNGEE. The CDR3 extends over 16 amino acids. The J segment lost 5 bases and the V segment lost 4 bases, leaving 9 bases of the junction unmatched. The CDR3 reads CASSQILAGARDTQYF. The DNA of the CDR3 is TGTGCCAGCAGCCAAATACTAGCGGGGGCGAGAGATACGCAGTATTTT.

The rearrangement joins TRBV6-4 to TRBJ2-2; unclear D gene. With 3 bases removed from V and 6 bases from J, the gap between germline ends came to 11 bases. Germline V gives CDR1 MRHNA, CDR2 SNTAGT. The CDR3 spans 14 residues. The CDR3, as DNA: TGTGCCAGCAGTGAAGGAGAGGATGCCGGGGAGCTGTTTTTT. It yields the protein CASSEGEDAGELFF.

The CDR3 spells CASSAPGLAGNNEQFF. CDR3 nucleotides: TGTGCCAGCAGCGCGCCGGGACTAGCGGGAAACAATGAGCAGTTCTTC. The chain links TRBV7-8 to TRBJ2-1; 13 bases fit TRBD2. CDR1 is SGHVS and CDR2 is FQNEAQ in the germline V gene. V trimming: 5 bases; J trimming: 5 bases; junction bases outside the gene matches: 6. CDR3 length: 16 amino acids.

In its sample, this clone was seen a few times. V and J are TRBV6-6 and TRBJ1-1; 8 positions agree with TRBD1. J gave up 7 bases and V 6 bases, and 13 bases lay outside the gene matches. Per the germline V gene, CDR1 is MNHNY and CDR2 is SVGAGI (reference sequence). The CDR3 has 15 residues. CDR3 in DNA: TGTGCCAGCAGCCTGGTCCTCCAACAGGGGGTTGAAGCTTTCTTT. Protein product: CASSLVLQQGVEAFF.

V and J are TRBV25-1 and TRBJ1-2; D possibly corresponds to TRBD1 (5 bases). This CDR3 is built from 13 residues. CDR1 and CDR2 (germline): MGHDK, SYGVNS. V dropped 8 bases and J dropped 7 bases, with 17 bases sitting between them. The CDR3 reads CASSDPAGGGYTF. The CDR3 DNA is TGTGCCAGCTCCGACCCGGCGGGGGGTGGCTACACCTTC.

The chain carries TRBV7-3 and TRBJ2-3, with TRBD2 identical over 9 bases. The CDR3 length is 16 residues. Germline-derived CDR1 and CDR2 are SGHTA and FQGTGA. V gave up 5 bases and J gave up 2 bases; unmatched junction bases: 8. In DNA form, the CDR3 reads TGTGCCAGCAGCCCATCTCTAGCGGGATACACAGATACGCAGTATTTT. This encodes CASSPSLAGYTDTQYF.

V and J are TRBV5-4 and TRBJ1-2, with D possibly matching TRBD1 (6 bases). This CDR3 has 11 amino acids. The V end lost 4 bases, the J end lost 8 bases, and 9 bases lay between the germline ends. From germline, CDR1 is SGHNT and CDR2 YYREEE (reference sequence). CDR3 sequence (DNA): TGTGCCAGCAGCGGGGGGGCAGGCTACACCTTC. It translates to CASSGGAGYTF.

The chain employs TRBV7-2 and TRBJ2-7; 8 positions match TRBD1. Losses at the gene ends were 5 bases for V and 7 bases for J; bases not matched to a gene: 13. Germline values: CDR1 SGHTA, CDR2 FQGNSA. The CDR3 totals 15 residues. DNA of the CDR3: TGTGCCAGCAGCCAGACCCGGACAGGGCGGGAAGAGCAGTACTTC. As protein: CASSQTRTGREEQYF.

The chain links TRBV4-3 to TRBJ2-7; 10 nucleotides line up with TRBD1. The CDR3 is 13 amino acids. Looked up from germline, CDR1 is LGHNA and CDR2 is YSLEER. J was trimmed by 3 bases and V by 4 bases; bases with no gene match: 0. The CDR3 DNA reads TGCGCCAGCAGCCGGGACAGGGGCTACGAGCAGTACTTC. This encodes CASSRDRGYEQYF.

This clone showed up just once. The J gene is TRBJ2-5, the V gene TRBV21-1; TRBD1, the table's D call, was not compared with the DNA. TRBV21-1 is deemed a pseudogene. The CDR3 spans 13 residues. As DNA, the CDR3 is TGTGCCAGCCGGGGACAGAACGAAGAGACCCAGTACTTC. The encoded protein is CASRGQNEETQYF.

This rearrangement joins TRBV6-5 to TRBJ1-1; TRBD1 matches 7 bases. The CDR3 has 15 residues. Losses at the gene ends were 0 bases for V and 1 base for J; bases not matched to a gene: 2. From germline, CDR1 is MNHEY and CDR2 SVGAGI. CDR3 region: CASSYSGTANTEAFF. The CDR3 nucleotides read TGTGCCAGCAGTTACTCAGGGACAGCGAACACTGAAGCTTTCTTT.

The chain carries TRBV7-3 and TRBJ2-7; 11 bases fit TRBD2. After removal of 4 bases from V and 7 bases from J, the junction contained 6 bases not matched to a gene. CDR1 SGHTA and CDR2 FQGTGA come from the germline V gene. The CDR3 is made up of 14 amino acids. The CDR3 spells CASSSTSGSREQYF. The CDR3 nucleotides are TGTGCCAGCAGCTCAACTAGCGGGAGTAGGGAGCAGTACTTC.

CDR3 in DNA: TGTGCCAGCAGCGCCTCCGGGACTAGCGGCTATACGCAGTATTTT. Its protein product is CASSASGTSGYTQYF. The chain is built from TRBV9 and TRBJ2-3; TRBD2 matches 11 bases. V was pared by 3 bases and J by 7 bases, with 7 bases of the junction left unmatched. CDR3 length: 15 amino acids. Germline lookup yields CDR1 SGDLS and CDR2 YYNGEE.

This clone was picked up one time. J is TRBJ1-2 and V is TRBV4-3; the D gene is possibly TRBD1 (6 bases). Germline-derived CDR1 and CDR2 are LGHNA and YSLEER. Trimming removed 1 base at V and 3 bases at J, with 9 bases between. This CDR3 spans 14 amino acids. CDR3 sequence reads: CASSQAPGDYGYTF. DNA for the CDR3: TGCGCCAGCAGCCAAGCCCCAGGGGACTATGGCTACACCTTC.